This TCR beta chain appears in the sequencing data of a study of shared clonotypes between healthy human individuals. Study observations and caveats: Sampling was confined to blood; repertoires within tissues likely differ.

Assay: immunoSEQ multiplex PCR; the TCRdb copy retains only in-frame clones and omits some. Among over 750,000 clones listed, about 96% were seen once. V was pared by 3 bases and J by 3 bases, with 6 bases of the junction left unmatched. Germline V gene lookup returns CDR1 SEHNR and CDR2 FQNEAQ (reference sequence). The CDR3 runs 15 residues. CD45RO negativity and positive selection for CCR7 defined naive CD8 cells, a population that excluded terminally differentiated effector memory CD45RA+ cells. Everyone who donated was a Caucasian adult who lived in Nashville, Tennessee. Notes on this clone: Antigen unknown.

The chain is built from TRBV7-9 and TRBJ2-5; 8 nucleotides agree with TRBD2. The sequencing input was naive CD8+ T cells sorted from blood. The clonotype originates from a man younger than 45 in good health. The CDR3 bases are TGTGCCAGCAGCTTTCGGAGGCGGGGGGAAGAGACCCAGTACTTC. Translated: CASSFRRRGEETQYF.